Each of the 14 T cell receptor beta chains below was sequenced from the same sample in a study of cytomegalovirus exposure and HLA in healthy donors. 13 Jbeta primers and 60 Vbeta primers were used for the PCR. The table came from immunoSEQ multiplex PCR; TCRdb's copy has only in-frame clones and leaves some out. The sample lists 200,000 to 250,000 clones; around 75% were seen once. The sequenced sample was PBMCs. Receptor source: a woman in her thirties in good health and CMV-seronegative.

Only one count was recorded for this clone. The CDR3 loop is CASSILPSGQQSNYGYTF. The CDR3 bases are TGTGCCAGTAGTATTCTCCCTTCGGGACAACAATCTAACTATGGCTACACCTTC. The chain uses TRBV19 and TRBJ1-2; possible D gene TRBD1, 6 bases. From germline, CDR1 is LNHDA and CDR2 SQIVND (reference sequence). This CDR3 is 18 amino acids long. V was clipped by 3 bases and J by 0 bases, with 20 bases between them.

A few counts support this clone. The chain is built from TRBV10-3 and TRBJ2-5; 10 nucleotides match TRBD1. Trimming at V came to 5 bases and at J to 3 bases, leaving 6 bases not matched to a gene. Germline values: CDR1 ENHRY, CDR2 SYGVKD. The CDR3 sequence is 15 residues long. This CDR3 is CAISRGGTGEETQYF. CDR3 nucleotide sequence: TGTGCCATCAGTCGGGGGGGGACAGGGGAAGAGACCCAGTACTTC.

The genes are TRBV4-1 and TRBJ2-3, with 9 bases lining up with TRBD2. Germline CDR1 MGHRA, CDR2 YSYEKL. Losses at the gene ends were 4 bases for V and 0 bases for J; bases not matched to a gene: 8. This CDR3 has 17 amino acids. This CDR3 reads CASSLVPSGKSTDTQYF. The CDR3 bases are TGCGCCAGCAGCCTCGTCCCTAGCGGGAAGAGCACAGATACGCAGTATTTT.

The sample holds a few counts of this clone. The rearrangement joins TRBV6-1 to TRBJ2-1; weak D call: TRBD2 (6 bases). The germline gives CDR1 MNHNS, CDR2 SASEGT. Trimming removed 5 bases at V and 2 bases at J, with 10 bases between. CDR3 length: 14 amino acids. This CDR3 is CASSFSSAYNEQFF. The DNA for the CDR3 is TGTGCCAGCAGTTTTTCTAGCGCCTACAATGAGCAGTTCTTC.

This chain links TRBV5-1 with TRBJ2-5; TRBD2 agrees at 13 bases. The CDR3 contains 16 residues. Germline V gives CDR1 SGHRS, CDR2 YFSETQ. Germline trimming cut 2 bases from V and 5 bases from J; bases unmatched to any gene: 6. The DNA for the CDR3 is TGCGCCAGCAGCTTACTAGCGGGGGGGCCGGGTGAGACCCAGTACTTC. Translating gives CASSLLAGGPGETQYF.

The CDR3 nucleotides are TGTGCCAGCAGCATACGGACAGGGGGGCATCAAGAGACCCAGTACTTC. Translating gives CASSIRTGGHQETQYF. J is TRBJ2-5 and V is TRBV7-6; 10 nucleotides match TRBD1. Germline CDR1 is SGHVS and CDR2 is FNYEAQ. V dropped 5 bases and J dropped 2; count of bases not matched to a gene: 8. This CDR3 spans 16 amino acids.

The chain carries TRBV6-4 and TRBJ1-1; no clear D. This CDR3 contains 13 residues. Between the trimmed V and J ends, which lost 3 bases and 1 base, there was a span of 6 bases. Per germline, CDR1 MRHNA and CDR2 SNTAGT. The CDR3 protein is CASSEQSNTEAFF. CDR3 coding DNA: TGTGCCAGCAGTGAGCAGTCGAACACTGAAGCTTTCTTT.

This clone came up a few times. The chain employs TRBV30 and TRBJ2-2; 9 bases are a match to TRBD1. CDR3 length: 13 amino acids. Germline V gene sequence: CDR1 GTSNPN, CDR2 SVGIG (reference sequence). J gave up 7 bases and V 8 bases, and 8 bases lay outside the gene matches. CDR3 sequence reads: CAGQGRIGGELFF. Here the CDR3 DNA reads TGTGCCGGACAGGGGCGAATAGGCGGGGAGCTGTTTTTT.

The chain carries TRBV4-1 and TRBJ1-2, with 8 bases lining up with TRBD1. Germline values: CDR1 MGHRA, CDR2 YSYEKL. The CDR3 is 13 amino acids. The V and J ends lost 4 bases and 6 bases, in that order; junction bases with no gene match: 4. The CDR3 DNA follows: TGCGCCAGCAGCCGGACAGGGCCTCATGGCTACACCTTC. Translated, it gives CASSRTGPHGYTF.

V and J are TRBV7-8 and TRBJ2-1; TRBD2 matches 13 bases. CDR1 SGHVS and CDR2 FQNEAQ come from the germline V gene. V dropped 2 bases and J dropped 2; count of bases not matched to a gene: 9. The CDR3 extends over 19 amino acids. CDR3 DNA: TGTGCCAGCAGCTTAACAGGGGAAGGACTAGCGGGAGCCTACAATGAGCAGTTCTTC. As protein: CASSLTGEGLAGAYNEQFF.

This chain uses TRBV18 with TRBJ1-5; D gene ambiguous. CDR1 and CDR2 (germline): KGHSH, LQKENI. The CDR3 runs 16 residues. Trimming left V 3 bases short and J 2 bases short, with 14 bases between. This CDR3 reads CASSPTEWQRNQPQHF. DNA of the CDR3: TGTGCCAGCTCACCGACGGAGTGGCAACGCAATCAGCCCCAGCATTTT.

This clone was observed a handful of times. This may come from a read error, since a much larger clone is one base off. J is TRBJ2-2 and V is TRBV30, with 13 bases matching TRBD2. Germline CDR1 is GTSNPN and CDR2 is SVGIG (reference sequence). The CDR3 is 15 amino acids. The CDR3 region is CASSVLAGGPGELFF. The CDR3 region has the DNA TGTGCCTCGAGTGTACTAGCGGGAGGGCCCGGGGAGCTGTTTTTT.

This sequence joins TRBV5-1 and TRBJ2-7; 12 bases line up with TRBD2. The germline gives CDR1 SGHRS, CDR2 YFSETQ. The CDR3 spans 20 residues. The ends lost 0 bases at V and 0 bases at J; junction bases unmatched: 13. In nucleotides, the CDR3 is TGCGCCAGCAGCTTGGTCGGTTCCGGCCCGGGACTAGCGGGCTCCTACGAGCAGTACTTC. Protein sequence: CASSLVGSGPGLAGSYEQYF.

This clone occurred once. The chain couples TRBV19 to TRBJ2-1; D may be TRBD1 (6 bases). The V gene lost 5 bases and the J gene lost 6 bases, with 14 bases spanning the gap. Looked up from germline, CDR1 is LNHDA and CDR2 is SQIVND (reference sequence). The CDR3 extends over 14 amino acids. Here the CDR3 DNA reads TGTGCCAGTAGTCCAGGTGCAGGGGCCAATGAGCAGTTCTTC. Residues: CASSPGAGANEQFF.